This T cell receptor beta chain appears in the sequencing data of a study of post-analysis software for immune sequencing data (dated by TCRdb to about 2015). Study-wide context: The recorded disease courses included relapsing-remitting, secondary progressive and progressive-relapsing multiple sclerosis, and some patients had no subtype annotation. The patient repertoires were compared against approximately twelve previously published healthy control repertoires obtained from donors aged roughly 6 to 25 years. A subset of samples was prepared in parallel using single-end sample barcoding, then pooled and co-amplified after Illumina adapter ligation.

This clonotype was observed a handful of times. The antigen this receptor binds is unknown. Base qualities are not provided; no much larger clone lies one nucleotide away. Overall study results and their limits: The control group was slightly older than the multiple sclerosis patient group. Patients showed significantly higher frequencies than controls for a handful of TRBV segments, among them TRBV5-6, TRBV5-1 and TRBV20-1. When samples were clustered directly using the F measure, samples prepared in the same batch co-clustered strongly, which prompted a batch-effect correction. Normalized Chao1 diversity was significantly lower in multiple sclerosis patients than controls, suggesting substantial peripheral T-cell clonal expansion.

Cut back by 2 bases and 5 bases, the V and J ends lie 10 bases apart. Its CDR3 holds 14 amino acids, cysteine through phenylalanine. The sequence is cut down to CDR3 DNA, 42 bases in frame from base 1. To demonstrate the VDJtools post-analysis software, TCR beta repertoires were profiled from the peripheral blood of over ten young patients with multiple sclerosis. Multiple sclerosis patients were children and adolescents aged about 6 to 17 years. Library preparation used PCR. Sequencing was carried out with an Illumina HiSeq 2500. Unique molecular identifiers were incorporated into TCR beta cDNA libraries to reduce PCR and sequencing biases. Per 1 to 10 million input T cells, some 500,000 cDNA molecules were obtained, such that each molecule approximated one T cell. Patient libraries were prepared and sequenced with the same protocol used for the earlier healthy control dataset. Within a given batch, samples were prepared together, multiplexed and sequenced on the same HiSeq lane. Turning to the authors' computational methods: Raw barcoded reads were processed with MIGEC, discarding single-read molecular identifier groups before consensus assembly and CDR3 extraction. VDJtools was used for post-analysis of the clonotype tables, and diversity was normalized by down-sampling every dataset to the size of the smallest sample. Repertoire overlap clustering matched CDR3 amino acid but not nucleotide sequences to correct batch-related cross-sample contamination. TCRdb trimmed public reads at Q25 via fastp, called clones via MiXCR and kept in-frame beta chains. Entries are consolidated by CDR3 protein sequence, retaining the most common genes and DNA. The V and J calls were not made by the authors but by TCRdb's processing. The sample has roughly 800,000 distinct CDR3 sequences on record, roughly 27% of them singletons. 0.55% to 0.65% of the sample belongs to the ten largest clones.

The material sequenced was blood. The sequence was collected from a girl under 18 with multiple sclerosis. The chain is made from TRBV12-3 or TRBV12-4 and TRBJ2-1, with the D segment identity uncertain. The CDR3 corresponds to CASSLRLENNEQFF. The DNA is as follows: TGTGCCAGCAGTTTAAGACTGGAAAACAATGAGCAGTTCTTC.